Below, 4 T cell receptor beta chains from the same sample are listed, as sequenced in a study of blood T cell repertoires in COVID-19. Sequencing was performed with immunoSEQ multiplex PCR; in TCRdb, only in-frame clones are kept and a portion is missing. The table has roughly 380,000 clones, around 91% seen once. Specimen: peripheral blood. These receptors all come from a woman aged 40 to 50 with COVID-19, enrolled during active disease.

This clone was seen just once. This chain links TRBV9 with TRBJ1-1, with D unclear. The CDR3 totals 19 residues. Germline V gene sequence: CDR1 SGDLS, CDR2 YYNGEE. V lost 0 bases and J 1 base, leaving 22 bases between the germline ends. CDR3 region: CASSVAPRVGLTPNTEAFF. CDR3 DNA sequence: TGTGCCAGCAGCGTAGCCCCACGGGTCGGGTTGACCCCGAACACTGAAGCTTTCTTT.

The rearrangement uses TRBV27 and TRBJ1-5, with 8 bases matching TRBD1. This CDR3 is built from 15 residues. The J segment lost 5 bases and the V segment lost 5 bases, leaving 8 bases of the junction unmatched. The germline CDR1 and CDR2 sequences are MNHEY and SMNVEV (reference sequence). CDR3 residues: CASSPPGQGHQPQHF. The CDR3 DNA reads as TGTGCCAGCAGTCCCCCCGGACAGGGTCATCAGCCCCAGCATTTT.

The V and J genes are TRBV6-2 or TRBV6-3 and TRBJ1-2; D may be TRBD1 (5 bases). Germline assignment: CDR1 MNHEY and CDR2 SVGEGT. This CDR3 contains 15 residues. V lost 5 bases, J lost 5 bases, and 18 bases lay in between. The CDR3 DNA sequence: TGTGCCAGCAGTCCGCCTCAGGGCCGCCCTTATGGCTACACCTTC. The encoded protein is CASSPPQGRPYGYTF.

The V and J genes are TRBV29-1 and TRBJ1-1; weak D call: TRBD1 (5 bases). Trimming took 1 base from V and 3 from J, leaving 9 bases between them. The CDR3 loop spans 13 amino acids. Germline V gene data show CDR1 as SQVTM and CDR2 as ANQGSEA. This CDR3 reads CSVEGGGYTEAFF. The DNA for the CDR3 is TGCAGCGTTGAAGGGGGGGGGTACACTGAAGCTTTCTTT.